The clone carrying this TCR beta chain came up once. The antigen is unknown. Using immunoSEQ multiplex PCR, the repertoire was profiled, and TCRdb retains in-frame clones only, with some absent. This sample carries under 700,000 clones, roughly 95% of them seen once, and the ten largest clones take over 0.09%. This entry is derived from a study of shared clonotypes between healthy human individuals. Overall study results and limits: Relative to clonotypes present in all four donors, those not shared had lower generation probabilities. The authors sampled blood alone, and tissue repertoires likely differ. Compared with memory subsets, naive subsets generally had larger estimated richness.

Cells designated naive CD8 were CD45RO-negative and were positively selected for CCR7, with terminally differentiated effector memory CD45RA+ cells excluded. Donors were healthy HIV-negative adults without recently reported acute infections or vaccinations. The V segment lost 0 bases and the J segment 4 bases; nucleotides outside the gene matches: 1. Germline V gene sequence: CDR1 SGHNT, CDR2 YYREEE (reference sequence). This CDR3 comprises 15 residues. The receptor was isolated from a woman in her twenties or thirties in good health. Sequenced material: naive CD8+ T cells sorted from blood. The chain uses TRBV5-4 and TRBJ2-2, with 9 bases lining up with TRBD2. The CDR3 loop is CASSLVSGGTGELFF. In DNA form, the CDR3 reads TGTGCCAGCAGCTTGGTTAGCGGGGGCACCGGGGAGCTGTTTTTT.